The 10 T cell receptor beta chains below were found in one sample sequenced in a study of regulatory T cells in long-lasting Graves disease. Construction of the TCR beta libraries employed iRepertoire HTBI primers in conjunction with Arm-PCR of CDR3 regions. MiXCR, run by TCRdb on the multiplex PCR reads, gives a single entry per CDR3 protein. The sample lists over 450,000 distinct CDR3 sequences; about 22% were seen once. This sample's time point: persistent/refractory GD, antithyroid drugs over 5 years with positive TRAb. Preparation of the TCR library used RNA extracted from PBMCs. Sequenced here: peripheral blood mononuclear cells (PBMCs), sampled when the disease was refractory, from a patient treated with antithyroid drugs. The receptor source for this set is a female donor with Graves disease.

This clonotype was counted only a few times. The V and J genes are TRBV20-1 and TRBJ2-5; 9 bases agree with TRBD2. With 0 bases clipped from V and 5 bases from J, the junction kept 10 bases outside the gene matches. The V gene's germline CDR1 is DFQATT and CDR2 SNEGSKA (reference sequence). CDR3 length: 16 residues. CDR3 region: CSARDGSGGTVETQYF. CDR3 bases: TGCAGTGCTAGAGATGGGAGCGGGGGGACTGTTGAGACCCAGTACTTC.

This clonotype was seen a few times. The V call is TRBV20-1, the J call TRBJ1-1, with D hard to call. CDR1 and CDR2 (germline): DFQATT, SNEGSKA (reference sequence). Trimming took off 2 bases at V and 0 bases at J, with 4 bases between the two ends. This CDR3 is 12 amino acids long. The CDR3 here is CSARKVNTEAFF. The CDR3 DNA reads TGCAGTGCTAGAAAGGTGAACACTGAAGCTTTCTTT.

The genes are TRBV29-1 and TRBJ2-7; tentative D call: TRBD1 (6 bases). The germline V and J ends were trimmed by 6 bases and 5 bases, with 14 bases remaining between them. The CDR3 consists of 12 residues. Germline values: CDR1 SQVTM, CDR2 ANQGSEA. The CDR3 loop is CSVLQGTHEQYF. Written as DNA, the CDR3 is TGCAGCGTGTTACAGGGAACGCACGAGCAGTACTTC.

In the case of this clonotype: A read error may produce the germline difference seen at one junction end. Here the CDR3 DNA reads TGTGCCAACAGCCAAACGGGACTAGCCTACGAGCAGTACTTC. Translation gives CANSQTGLAYEQYF. This chain joins TRBV11-2 and TRBJ2-7, with TRBD2 identical over 8 bases. This CDR3 region has 14 residues. Germline V gene lookup returns CDR1 SGHAT and CDR2 FQNNGV.

The rearrangement joins TRBV29-1 to TRBJ1-2; D is possibly TRBD1 (5 bases). CDR3 size: 14 residues. V dropped 1 base and J dropped 4 bases, with 13 bases sitting between them. Germline CDR1 is SQVTM and CDR2 is ANQGSEA. The CDR3 DNA sequence: TGCAGCGTTGAAGGTGGGACGGAGGTCTATGGCTACACCTTC. Translating gives CSVEGGTEVYGYTF.

Comment on this clonotype: One end of the junction is discordant with germline, which a read error may explain. The chain joins TRBV11-2 to TRBJ2-7; D ambiguous. The CDR3 has 15 residues. Germline-derived CDR1 and CDR2 are SGHAT and FQNNGV. CDR3 protein: CASSQGPLVPYEQYF. In nucleotides, the CDR3 is TGCGCCAGCAGCCAAGGGCCCTTAGTCCCCTACGAGCAGTACTTC.

This clonotype was recorded at least ten times. The V gene is TRBV30, the J gene TRBJ2-2, with 7 bases that match TRBD1. CDR3 length: 12 residues. The V segment lost 2 bases and the J segment 7 bases; nucleotides outside the gene matches: 1. CDR1 GTSNPN and CDR2 SVGIG come from the germline V gene (reference sequence). The CDR3 spells CAWSRDSGELFF. In DNA, the CDR3 is TGTGCCTGGAGTAGGGACAGCGGGGAGCTGTTTTTT.

This chain joins TRBV6-1 and TRBJ1-5, with D possibly matching TRBD1 (6 bases). Deletions cut 6 bases from V and 1 base from J, with 16 bases between. The CDR3 length is 16 residues. Germline V gives CDR1 MNHNS, CDR2 SASEGT. CDR3 coding DNA: TGTGCCAGCAGCTCACAGGGCTTCCGAAGCAATCAGCCCCAGCATTTT. It encodes CASSSQGFRSNQPQHF.

This clonotype was seen repeatedly, ten times or more. The rearrangement joins TRBV2 to TRBJ2-5; TRBD2 matches 9 bases. CDR3 length equals 14 residues. V lost 8 bases and J lost 5; bases outside the gene matches: 9. CDR1 and CDR2 from the germline V gene are SNHLY and FYNNEI. CDR3 sequence reads: CASGPGLAVETQYF. The CDR3 DNA is TGTGCCAGCGGGCCGGGACTAGCCGTGGAGACCCAGTACTTC.

This chain connects TRBV4-3 to TRBJ2-1; 9 positions agree with TRBD2. V trimming: 0 bases; J trimming: 0 bases; junction bases outside the gene matches: 3. The CDR3 runs 17 residues. The germline gives CDR1 LGHNA, CDR2 YSLEER. CDR3 bases: TGCGCCAGCAGCCAAGAGATTAGCGGGAGCTCCTACAATGAGCAGTTCTTC. Translated: CASSQEISGSSYNEQFF.